The clone carrying this T cell receptor (beta chain) was detected once. The data belong to a study of blood T cell repertoires in COVID-19. V trimming: 4 bases; J trimming: 7 bases; junction bases outside the gene matches: 14. The V gene's germline CDR1 is SGDLS and CDR2 YYNGEE. The CDR3 totals 17 residues. Measured with immunoSEQ multiplex PCR; TCRdb has only the in-frame clones, and not every one. The sample has around 370,000 clones, around 91% seen once. This rearrangement joins TRBV9 to TRBJ1-2; 12 nucleotides line up with TRBD1. The sequence was obtained from a woman between 18 and 29 years old who had recovered from COVID-19. The sequenced material came from peripheral blood. The CDR3 region has the DNA TGTGCCAGCAGCTCCCCGAAGGGGACAGGGGGCAACGGTGGCTACACCTTC. Its protein product is CASSSPKGTGGNGGYTF.